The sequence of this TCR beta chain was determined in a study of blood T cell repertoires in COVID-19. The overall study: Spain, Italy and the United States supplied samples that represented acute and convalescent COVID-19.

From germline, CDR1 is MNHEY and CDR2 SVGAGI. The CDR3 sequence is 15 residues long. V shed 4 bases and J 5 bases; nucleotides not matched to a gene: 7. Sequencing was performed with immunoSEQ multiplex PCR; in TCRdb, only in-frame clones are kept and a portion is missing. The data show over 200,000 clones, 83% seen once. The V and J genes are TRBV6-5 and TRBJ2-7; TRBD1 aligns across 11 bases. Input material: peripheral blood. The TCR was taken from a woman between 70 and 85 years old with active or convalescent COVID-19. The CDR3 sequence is CASSLHGTGGNEQYF. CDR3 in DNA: TGTGCCAGCAGTTTGCACGGGACAGGGGGAAACGAGCAGTACTTC.